Listed here are 15 T cell receptor beta chains from one sample, sequenced in a study of blood T cell repertoires in COVID-19. The assay was immunoSEQ multiplex PCR, and TCRdb's table has in-frame clones only and misses some. The sample consists of around 380,000 clones, about 89% of them appearing once. What was sequenced was PBMCs or T cells enriched from blood (not recorded which). All receptors derive from a man aged 25 to 40 who had recovered from COVID-19.

This sequence joins TRBV11-1 and TRBJ1-4, with 9 bases that match TRBD1. From germline, CDR1 is SGHAT and CDR2 FQDESV (reference sequence). With V trimmed by 4 bases and J by 3 bases, 3 bases remained unmatched. The CDR3 is made up of 15 amino acids. The CDR3 spells CASSSGTGPNEKLFF. The CDR3 coding sequence is TGTGCCAGCAGCTCCGGGACAGGGCCTAATGAAAAACTGTTTTTT.

The CDR3 here is CSVGARGPPYEQYF. DNA of the CDR3: TGCAGCGTTGGGGCGCGGGGGCCCCCCTACGAGCAGTACTTC. The rearrangement uses TRBV29-1 and TRBJ2-7; TRBD2 is a possible D gene (7 bases). Germline V lookup: CDR1 SQVTM, CDR2 ANQGSEA. The V gene lost 4 bases and the J gene lost 2 bases, with 15 bases spanning the gap. The CDR3 has 14 residues.

The V and J genes are TRBV15 and TRBJ2-7, with 7 bases identical to TRBD1. The germline V gene encodes CDR1 LNHNV and CDR2 YYDKDF (reference sequence). The CDR3 is 14 residues long. J gave up 1 base and V 2 bases, and 2 bases lay outside the gene matches. The CDR3 DNA follows: TGTGCCACCAGCAGACGGGACAGTTCCTACGAGCAGTACTTC. Translating it yields CATSRRDSSYEQYF.

The chain is built from TRBV7-2 and TRBJ1-1; perhaps TRBD1 as D (6 bases). Per the germline V gene, CDR1 is SGHTA and CDR2 is FQGNSA. CDR3 size: 13 residues. V gave up 4 bases and J gave up 4 bases, with 10 bases separating them. This CDR3 reads CASSSQGRTEAFF. The DNA for the CDR3 is TGTGCCAGCAGCTCACAGGGTCGCACTGAAGCTTTCTTT.

This chain's CDR3 is CASWTGNYNSPLHF. The CDR3 DNA reads TGTGCCAGCTGGACAGGGAACTATAATTCACCCCTCCACTTT. The chain is built from TRBV18 and TRBJ1-6, with 8 bases fitting TRBD1. The CDR3 spans 14 residues. After removal of 7 bases from V and 3 bases from J, the junction contained 2 bases not matched to a gene. CDR1 and CDR2 from the germline V gene are KGHSH and LQKENI.

The V gene is TRBV6-1, the J gene TRBJ2-5; TRBD1 matches at 7 bases. The CDR3 has 17 residues. Losses at the gene ends were 2 bases for V and 5 bases for J; bases not matched to a gene: 14. Germline CDR1 and CDR2: MNHNS and SASEGT. CDR3 DNA sequence: TGTGCCAGCAGTGAAAGATGGGCAGGGGGTATCGGGGAGACCCAGTACTTC. Its translation: CASSERWAGGIGETQYF.

The chain joins TRBV9 to TRBJ2-7; 7 bases are a match to TRBD1. The V gene's germline CDR1 is SGDLS and CDR2 YYNGEE. With 4 bases clipped from V and 0 bases from J, the junction kept 4 bases outside the gene matches. The CDR3 covers 14 residues. The CDR3 nucleotides are TGTGCCAGCAGCTTTGGGACAGTCTCCTACGAGCAGTACTTC. Encoded protein: CASSFGTVSYEQYF.

The rearrangement uses TRBV12-5 and TRBJ2-7, with D unclear. V dropped 7 bases and J dropped 0 bases, with 10 bases sitting between them. The CDR3 extends over 13 amino acids. Germline values: CDR1 LGHNT, CDR2 FRNRAP. CDR3 in DNA: TGTGCTAGTGCTTTAGTTAGCTCCTACGAGCAGTACTTC. This gives the protein CASALVSSYEQYF.

A single count supports this clone. The rearrangement joins TRBV9 to TRBJ2-7; D not certain. Germline assignment: CDR1 SGDLS and CDR2 YYNGEE. The CDR3 is 15 residues long. With 3 bases removed from V and 3 bases from J, the gap between germline ends came to 16 bases. This CDR3 reads CASSAGSTHVYEQYF. The CDR3, as DNA: TGTGCCAGCAGCGCAGGATCTACTCATGTCTACGAGCAGTACTTC.

The V and J genes are TRBV6-5 and TRBJ2-7; 12 nucleotides match TRBD1. The trim removed 0 bases at V and 1 base at J, leaving 1 base unmatched. Germline CDR1 reads MNHEY; CDR2 reads SVGAGI. The CDR3 covers 16 residues. CDR3 nucleotides: TGTGCCAGCAGTTACTCGGGACAGGGGGCTTCCTACGAGCAGTACTTC. Protein: CASSYSGQGASYEQYF.

The rearrangement uses TRBV7-3 and TRBJ2-3; 9 bases are shared with TRBD1. J was trimmed by 4 bases and V by 5 bases; bases with no gene match: 13. The germline gives CDR1 SGHTA, CDR2 FQGTGA. The CDR3 covers 17 residues. The CDR3 nucleotides read TGTGCCAGCAGCCCCTCCGGGACAGGGAAAGGGGCAGATACGCAGTATTTT. Its translation: CASSPSGTGKGADTQYF.

V is TRBV6-5 and J is TRBJ1-2; 11 bases fit TRBD1. CDR3 length equals 15 residues. From germline, CDR1 is MNHEY and CDR2 SVGAGI. The J segment lost 3 bases and the V segment lost 7 bases, leaving 7 bases of the junction unmatched. The CDR3: CASKEDRGRDYGYTF. As DNA, the CDR3 is TGTGCCAGCAAGGAGGACAGGGGGCGAGACTATGGCTACACCTTC.

V and J are TRBV6-1 and TRBJ1-6; D call uncertain. This CDR3 comprises 18 residues. The germline CDR1 and CDR2 sequences are MNHNS and SASEGT. V lost 0 bases, J lost 0 bases, and 12 bases lay in between. CDR3 residues: CASSEAPVERSYNSPLHF. CDR3 coding DNA: TGTGCCAGCAGTGAAGCCCCCGTCGAGCGCTCCTATAATTCACCCCTCCACTTT.

The V gene is TRBV29-1, the J gene TRBJ2-1, with D perhaps matching TRBD2 (5 bases). The germline V gene encodes CDR1 SQVTM and CDR2 ANQGSEA. Trimming shortened V by 2 bases and J by 6 bases, and 14 bases separated the two germline ends. The CDR3 has 14 amino acids. This CDR3 reads CSVEFGSGTNEQFF. The CDR3 nucleotides read TGCAGCGTTGAATTCGGGTCGGGAACCAATGAGCAGTTCTTC.

V is TRBV6-5 and J is TRBJ2-1; D is perhaps TRBD2 (6 bases). Germline V gene sequence: CDR1 MNHEY, CDR2 SVGAGI. Trimming shortened V by 8 bases and J by 0 bases, and 14 bases separated the two germline ends. The length of the CDR3 is 15 residues. The CDR3: CASSAEGSSYNEQFF. CDR3 in DNA: TGTGCCAGCTCGGCGGAGGGGAGCTCCTACAATGAGCAGTTCTTC.